The clone carrying this TCR beta chain was counted a single time. Losses at the gene ends were 5 bases for V and 0 bases for J; bases not matched to a gene: 6. Germline CDR1 reads MNHEY; CDR2 reads SMNVEV (reference sequence). This CDR3 has 16 amino acids. The data originate from a study of blood T cell repertoires in COVID-19. Looking at the study overall: Samples taken during acute and convalescent COVID-19 were collected in the United States, Italy and Spain. Sources were T cells, B-cell-depleted T cells, or PBMCs; the material itself was cDNA or gDNA.

Under the authors' procedure: Amplification with reference gene primers provided the estimates of nucleated cell counts. Produced via immunoSEQ multiplex PCR; TCRdb's table is partial and in-frame only. The D gene and trimming were derived from the DNA, and the V and J assignments and clone size from that table. The profile shows tens of thousands of clones, 89% of them singletons. The sequencing sample was made of peripheral blood. The sequence was obtained from a man between 60 and 70 years old with active COVID-19. This sequence joins TRBV27 and TRBJ2-1; 8 positions match TRBD2. The CDR3 reads CASSAQSGSSYNEQFF. CDR3 nucleotide sequence: TGTGCCAGCAGTGCACAAAGCGGGAGCTCCTACAATGAGCAGTTCTTC.